This TCR beta chain emerged from a study of cytomegalovirus exposure and HLA in healthy donors (dated by TCRdb to the late 2010s). Background for the entire study: An earlier analysis of 587 of the donors reported about 300 Gb of sequence data and about 120 million unique TCR beta sequences obtained from about 170 million T cells. Roughly 300 gigabases of sequencing data and approximately 85 million unique TCR sequences were included in an early release covering about 700 HLA-typed donors. Of the 300 to 400 genotyped donors, over 65% fell in the genetic ancestry cluster associated with self-reported Caucasian donors. The study aimed to test whether signatures of past pathogen exposure could be identified by cataloging public T cell receptors. The study used immunosequencing to profile the T cell repertoires of 666 subjects and linked those repertoires to cytomegalovirus serostatus. Along with the roughly 700-subject first cohort, a separate validation cohort of over a hundred different subjects was used. The study combined high-throughput TCR immunosequencing, statistical association of individual TCRs with disease status, and machine learning to predict cytomegalovirus infection status. A later analysis re-analyzed previously published TCR beta repertoires from 550 to 700 donors and added high-resolution HLA genotyping to study TCR occurrence patterns. In the later analysis, no new phenotypic data were used to find candidate immune exposures; instead, reliance was placed on TCR beta sequences and their occurrence across donors. In an earlier analysis of a few hundred of the donors, high-throughput TCR beta sequencing was used to judge whether each TCR beta V gene segment behaved as functional or pseudogenic. Donor age, sex, ethnicity and CMV serostatus were compiled alongside the repertoire data. A later genetic analysis took genome-wide SNP genotypes for about three fifths of the 666 donors and used that subset as a discovery cohort. All discovery cohort repertoires had been generated on a single sequencing platform. Both class I and class II loci were covered by HLA typing, at four-digit resolution. Typing coverage varied by locus: roughly 629-640 donors for A, B, C, DRB1 and DQB1; about 520 for DQA1; over 600 for DPA1; approximately 450 for DPB1. Because of strong linkage in the cohort, roughly five DR-DQ haplotypes were treated as single units for association and clustering. Among some 410 genotyped donors of the cohort, an average of approximately 240,000 unique TCR beta nucleotide sequences was sequenced per donor, of which roughly 18% were non-productive.

Library method: the immunoSEQ multiplex PCR assay. The multiplex PCR relied on a mix of 60 forward primers for TCR Vbeta segments and 13 reverse primers for TCR Jbeta segments. A multiplex PCR assay on genomic DNA amplified the CDR3 region of rearranged TCR beta genes. Amplified TCR beta libraries were sequenced as 87-base-pair reads on the Illumina HiSeq System. As for how the authors treated the data: A later analysis tallied around 87 million unique TCR beta chains across the 550 to 850 repertoires, and some 10 million of those chains were shared by two or more donors. To remove PCR and sequencing errors, raw reads were error-corrected and collapsed into unique sequences using a nearest-neighbor algorithm that merged closely related sequences. CDR3 sequences were aligned to IMGT reference sequences to assign V, D and J gene segments. For a sequence to be retained, a match of at least six nucleotides to both a V gene segment and a J gene segment was required. A rearrangement was called productive if the CDR3 had no stop codons and remained in frame with V and J, and every other rearrangement was called non-productive. Following IMGT convention, CDR3 was defined as the stretch from the second conserved V-encoded cysteine to the conserved J-encoded phenylalanine. Sequences without an unambiguous match to a single V gene segment were excluded from the earlier analysis of several hundred of the donors. An earlier analysis of several hundred of the donors called V segments functional above 56.7% productive rearrangements and segregating when the between-donor standard deviation exceeded 5%. A statistical classification framework was developed to diagnose cytomegalovirus status using the catalog of TCR beta chain sequences. In a later analysis, TCR nucleotide sequences were compared against IMGT/GENE-DB human TR gene sequences so that V and J genes could be assigned. In a later analysis, CDR3 sequences and most-parsimonious VDJ recombination scenarios were assigned using the TCRdist pipeline. In a later analysis, every TCR beta chain was defined by the combination of its CDR3 amino acid sequence and its V-gene family, and reads without a unique V-gene family were dropped. A later analysis removed 450 to 600 highly shared, low-generation-probability nucleotide sequences to deal with suspected cross-contamination and a sequencing artifact. In a later analysis, a clonal expansion index was calculated for each public chain from normalized within-repertoire ranks of inferred template counts. In a later analysis, generation probabilities were computed with a VDJ recombination model fitted to out-of-frame rearrangements, and the resulting probabilities were checked against IGoR. A later analysis scored TCR-TCR, TCR-HLA and TCR-CMV co-occurrence with hypergeometric tests, applying a repertoire-size bias correction to TCR pairs. To estimate false discovery rates, a later analysis permuted the HLA or CMV assignments 20 times. In a later analysis, co-occurring TCRs were grouped using DBSCAN, and TCRdist sequence similarity was added for clustering within HLA-allele-positive subsets. For co-occurrence clustering, repertoires with fewer than 30,000 or more than 120,000 public chains were excluded, along with five or six repertoires with anomalous nucleotide sharing. The source is immuneACCESS, and TCRdb retained only in-frame sequences with V and J called. Part of the clones is not carried over; for the studies checked, unresolved V genes explain less than half of this, and the remainder is unexplained. Clone size and the V and J calls come from that table; the DNA yielded D and trimming. The sample includes about 170,000 clones, with approximately 70% observed a single time. Around 6.8% of the sample rests with the top ten.

The cohort consisted of some 730 healthy bone marrow donors. All cohort members were sampled while nominally healthy, although unrecorded immune exposures were likely present. The donor was CMV seropositive and was included in the group of 300 or so seropositive cohort members. Each donor provided a peripheral blood sample, and peripheral blood mononuclear cells were used for TCR beta sequencing. Genomic DNA was extracted from the blood cell samples with the Qiagen DNeasy Blood Extraction Kit. A word on this clone: No antigen is known for it. No base-level quality is on record; no much larger clone is a single base apart.

The full study reports these points: A further reported finding was that TCR beta sequences accurately predicted the HLA-A and HLA-B alleles for most subjects in the first cohort. The study gave a list of around 170 TCR beta chains associated with cytomegalovirus. Because HLA typing was missing for some donors at each locus, association tests included only the typed subset. According to a later analysis, parvovirus B19, influenza, CMV and Epstein-Barr virus appeared linked to several top co-occurrence clusters. According to a later analysis, TCR association rates differed among HLA loci, with DRB1 alleles showing the most associated TCRs and HLA-C alleles showing the fewest. In both the original and validation cohorts, the classifier was reported to diagnose cytomegalovirus status with high specificity and sensitivity. A few of the identified cytomegalovirus-associated TCR beta chains were confirmed in vitro to be specific for cytomegalovirus antigens. The earlier analysis of approximately 560 of the donors excluded fewer than 20 rarely observed V segments, including chromosome 9 orphons, because counts were too low. In an earlier analysis of roughly 560 of the donors, most TCR beta V segments were observed in productive rearrangements about 87% or about 30% of the time, broadly matching IMGT annotations. When HLA alleles, especially DR and DQ, strongly co-occurred, attributing TCR associations to individual alleles was difficult. At a false discovery rate of 0.05, a later analysis linked under 20,000 TCR beta sequences to specific HLA alleles. Correlated functional status among segregating V segments might reflect linkage disequilibrium, but an unknown experimental factor could not be ruled out. Presence/absence analyses assumed roughly uniform sequencing depth across donors, an assumption that may not hold. A cluster of highly shared sequence variants was judged likely to represent a technical artifact of the sequencing pipeline. A later genetic analysis associated a missense DCLRE1C variant with V-gene and J-gene trimming of TCR beta chains, and an independent cohort replicated the association. The only immune exposure information available for the cohort was CMV serostatus. In this cohort, only TCR beta chains were sequenced, and detectable features were limited by the absence of alpha or paired-chain data. Compared with the 666-donor mean, donors in an Asian-associated ancestry cluster had fewer N-insertions in productive TCRs, according to a later genetic analysis. According to the authors, the approach could potentially be generalized to other disease states and immunological phenotypes. Compared with equally common non-associated chains, HLA-associated TCR beta chains in a later analysis were more clonally expanded and had lower generation probabilities. A later analysis found that most CMV-associated TCR beta chains appeared HLA-restricted, with HLA associations seemingly driven largely by CMV exposure. Most TCR sequences were seen in very few donors, while some public TCRs were found in many individuals.

The TCR comes from a man between 35 and 55 years old in good health and CMV-seropositive. Material for sequencing was PBMCs.

CDR3 loop: CAISSGTGVGTGELFF. The nucleotide sequence reads TGTGCCATCAGTTCCGGGACAGGGGTAGGCACCGGGGAGCTGTTTTTT. The chain employs TRBV10-3 and TRBJ2-2, and 10 bases in between align with TRBD1. Spanning cysteine to phenylalanine, the CDR3 consists of 16 amino acids. Only CDR3 DNA is held: 48 bases, read in frame from base 1. CDR1 and CDR2 are read off the germline V gene as ENHRY and SYGVKD. Trimming takes 5 bases off V and 4 bases off J; junction bases not matched to a gene: 7.